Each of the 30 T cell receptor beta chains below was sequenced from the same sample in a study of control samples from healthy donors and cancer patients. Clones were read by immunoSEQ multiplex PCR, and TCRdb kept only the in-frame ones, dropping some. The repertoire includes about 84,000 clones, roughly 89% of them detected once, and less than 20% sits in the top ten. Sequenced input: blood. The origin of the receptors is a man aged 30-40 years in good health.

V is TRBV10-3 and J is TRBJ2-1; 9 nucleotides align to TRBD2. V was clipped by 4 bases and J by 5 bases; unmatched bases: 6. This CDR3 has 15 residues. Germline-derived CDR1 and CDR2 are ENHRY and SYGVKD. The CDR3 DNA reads TGTGCCATCAGTGGTGTAGCGGGGGCAGACAATGAGCAGTTCTTC. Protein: CAISGVAGADNEQFF.

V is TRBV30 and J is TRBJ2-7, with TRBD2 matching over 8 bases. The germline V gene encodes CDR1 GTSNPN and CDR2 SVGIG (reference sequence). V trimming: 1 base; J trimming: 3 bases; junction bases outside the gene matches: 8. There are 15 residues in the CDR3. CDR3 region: CAWSGRTAGGYEQYF. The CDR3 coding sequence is TGTGCCTGGAGTGGGAGGACCGCGGGAGGCTACGAGCAGTACTTC.

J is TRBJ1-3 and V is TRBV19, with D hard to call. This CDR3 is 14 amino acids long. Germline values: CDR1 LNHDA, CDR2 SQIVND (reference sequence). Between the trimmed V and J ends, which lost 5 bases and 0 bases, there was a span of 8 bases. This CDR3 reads CASSPTGSGNTIYF. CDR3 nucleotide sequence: TGTGCCAGTAGTCCGACGGGCTCTGGAAACACCATATATTTT.

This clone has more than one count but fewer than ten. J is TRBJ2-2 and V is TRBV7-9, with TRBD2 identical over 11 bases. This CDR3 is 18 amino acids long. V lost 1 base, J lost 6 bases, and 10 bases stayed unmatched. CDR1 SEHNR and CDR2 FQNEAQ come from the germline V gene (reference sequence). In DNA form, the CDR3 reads TGTGCCAGCAGCTTAGAATGGGCTAGCGGGAGGAGCCCCGGGGAGCTGTTTTTT. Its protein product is CASSLEWASGRSPGELFF.

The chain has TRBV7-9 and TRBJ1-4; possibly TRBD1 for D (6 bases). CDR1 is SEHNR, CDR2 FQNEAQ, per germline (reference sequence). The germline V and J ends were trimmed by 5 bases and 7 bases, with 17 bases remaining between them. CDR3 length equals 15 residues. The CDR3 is CASSNYREEGEKLFF. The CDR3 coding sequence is TGTGCCAGCAGCAACTACAGGGAGGAGGGTGAAAAACTGTTTTTT.

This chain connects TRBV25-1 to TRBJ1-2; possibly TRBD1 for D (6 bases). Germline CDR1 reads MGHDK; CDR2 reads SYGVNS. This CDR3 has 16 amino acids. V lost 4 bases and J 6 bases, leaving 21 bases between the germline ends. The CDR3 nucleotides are TGTGCCAGCAGTGGGGGTGATGGGGGCTACGATCATGGCTACACCTTC. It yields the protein CASSGGDGGYDHGYTF.

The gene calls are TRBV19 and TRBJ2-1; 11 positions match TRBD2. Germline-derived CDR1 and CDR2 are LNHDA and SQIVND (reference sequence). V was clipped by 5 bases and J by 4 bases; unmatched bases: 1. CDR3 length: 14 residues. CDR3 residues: CASSGTSGYNEQFF. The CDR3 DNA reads TGTGCCAGTAGTGGGACTAGCGGTTACAATGAGCAGTTCTTC.

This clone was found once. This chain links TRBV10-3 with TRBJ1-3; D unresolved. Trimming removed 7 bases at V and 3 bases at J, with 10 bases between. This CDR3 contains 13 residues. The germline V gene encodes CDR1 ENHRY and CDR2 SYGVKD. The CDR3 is CAITEGYGNTIYF. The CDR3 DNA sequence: TGTGCCATCACCGAGGGTTATGGAAACACCATATATTTT.

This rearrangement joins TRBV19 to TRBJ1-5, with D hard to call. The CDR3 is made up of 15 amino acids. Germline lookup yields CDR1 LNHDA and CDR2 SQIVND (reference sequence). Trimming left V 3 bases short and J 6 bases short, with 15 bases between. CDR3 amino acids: CASSMIREIGQPQHF. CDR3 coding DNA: TGTGCCAGTAGTATGATCCGGGAAATCGGTCAGCCCCAGCATTTT.

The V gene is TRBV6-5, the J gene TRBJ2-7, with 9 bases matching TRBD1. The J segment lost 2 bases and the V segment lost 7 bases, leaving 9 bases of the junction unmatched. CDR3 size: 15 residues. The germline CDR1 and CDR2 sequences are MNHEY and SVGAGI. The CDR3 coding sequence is TGTGCCAGCACTCCGACAGGGGGAGTAACCTACGAGCAGTACTTC. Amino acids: CASTPTGGVTYEQYF.

DNA for the CDR3: TGCGCCAGCAGCCCCGGGGACACCGGGGAGCTGTTTTTT. It translates to CASSPGDTGELFF. The rearrangement joins TRBV5-1 to TRBJ2-2, with D perhaps matching TRBD2 (5 bases). Trimming cost V 4 bases and J 3 bases, with 7 bases left between them. CDR1 SGHRS and CDR2 YFSETQ come from the germline V gene. The CDR3 has 13 residues.

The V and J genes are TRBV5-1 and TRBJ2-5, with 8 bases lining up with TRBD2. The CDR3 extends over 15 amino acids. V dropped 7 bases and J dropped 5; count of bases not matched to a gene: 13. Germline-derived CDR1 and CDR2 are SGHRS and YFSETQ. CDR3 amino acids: CASQASGRGFETQYF. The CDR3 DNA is TGCGCCAGCCAGGCCAGCGGGAGAGGTTTTGAGACCCAGTACTTC.

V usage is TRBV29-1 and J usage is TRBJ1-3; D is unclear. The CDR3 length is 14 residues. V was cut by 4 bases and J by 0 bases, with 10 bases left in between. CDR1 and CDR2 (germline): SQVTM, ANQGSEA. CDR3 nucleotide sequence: TGCAGCGTTGCGGCGGAGAGCTCTGGAAACACCATATATTTT. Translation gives CSVAAESSGNTIYF.

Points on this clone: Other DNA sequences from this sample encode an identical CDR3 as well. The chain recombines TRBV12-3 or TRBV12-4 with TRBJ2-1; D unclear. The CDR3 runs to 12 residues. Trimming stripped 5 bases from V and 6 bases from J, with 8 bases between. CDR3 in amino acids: CASSLVGNEQFF. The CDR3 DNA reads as TGTGCCAGCAGTCTAGTCGGCAATGAGCAGTTCTTC.

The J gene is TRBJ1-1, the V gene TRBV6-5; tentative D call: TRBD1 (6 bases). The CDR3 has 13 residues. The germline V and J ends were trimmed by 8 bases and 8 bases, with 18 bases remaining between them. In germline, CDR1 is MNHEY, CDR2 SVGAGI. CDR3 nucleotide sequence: TGTGCCAGCGGCATCCGGGACACGAGGGAAGCTTTCTTT. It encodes CASGIRDTREAFF.

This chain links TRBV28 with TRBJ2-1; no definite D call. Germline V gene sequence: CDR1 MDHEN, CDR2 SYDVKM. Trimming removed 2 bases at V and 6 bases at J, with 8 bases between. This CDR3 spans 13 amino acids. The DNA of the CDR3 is TGTGCCAGCAGTTTAACTAAGACCAATGAGCAGTTCTTC. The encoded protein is CASSLTKTNEQFF. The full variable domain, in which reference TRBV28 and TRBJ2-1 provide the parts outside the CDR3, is DVKVTQSSRYLVKRTGEKVFLECVQDMDHENMFWYRQDPGLGLRLIYFSYDVKMKEKGDIPEGYSVSREKKERFSLILESASTNQTSMYLCASSLTKTNEQFFGPGTRLTVL.

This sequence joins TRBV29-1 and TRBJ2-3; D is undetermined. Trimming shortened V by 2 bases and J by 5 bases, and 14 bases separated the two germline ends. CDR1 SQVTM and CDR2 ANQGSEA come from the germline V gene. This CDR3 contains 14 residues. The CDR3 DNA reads TGCAGCGTTGAAAGAGGTTTACGGCGAGATACGCAGTATTTT. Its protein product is CSVERGLRRDTQYF.

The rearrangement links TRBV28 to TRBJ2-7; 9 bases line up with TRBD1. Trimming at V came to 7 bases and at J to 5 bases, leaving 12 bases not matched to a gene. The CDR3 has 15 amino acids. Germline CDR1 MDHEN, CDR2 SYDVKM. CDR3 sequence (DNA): TGTGCCAGCACAACACCGGGACAGGGAACAAACGAGCAGTACTTC. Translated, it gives CASTTPGQGTNEQYF.

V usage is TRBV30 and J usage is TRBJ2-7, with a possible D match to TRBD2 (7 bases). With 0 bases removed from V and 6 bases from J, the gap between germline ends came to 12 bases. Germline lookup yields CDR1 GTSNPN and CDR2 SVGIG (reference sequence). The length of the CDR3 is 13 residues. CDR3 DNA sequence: TGTGCCTGGAGTGTAAAGGGGGGGACCGAGCAGTACTTC. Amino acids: CAWSVKGGTEQYF.

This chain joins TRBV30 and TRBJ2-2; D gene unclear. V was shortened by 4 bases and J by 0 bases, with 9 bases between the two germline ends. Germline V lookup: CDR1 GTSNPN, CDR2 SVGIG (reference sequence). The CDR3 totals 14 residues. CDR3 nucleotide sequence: TGTGCCTGGACGCTCCCAACGAACACCGGGGAGCTGTTTTTT. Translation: CAWTLPTNTGELFF.

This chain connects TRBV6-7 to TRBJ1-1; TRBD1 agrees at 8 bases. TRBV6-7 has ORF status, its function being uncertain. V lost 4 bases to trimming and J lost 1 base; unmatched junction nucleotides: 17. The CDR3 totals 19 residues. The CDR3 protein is CASSSRTGYFGLWNTEAFF. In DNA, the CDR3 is TGTGCCAGCAGTTCCCGGACAGGGTATTTCGGTTTGTGGAACACTGAAGCTTTCTTT.

In nucleotides, the CDR3 is TGCAGTGCTAGTGGACAGGGTGGGTACGAGCAGTACTTC. It specifies CSASGQGGYEQYF. The chain links TRBV20-1 to TRBJ2-7; 8 bases fit TRBD1. Germline V gives CDR1 DFQATT, CDR2 SNEGSKA (reference sequence). J lost 4 bases, V lost 3 bases, and 5 bases had no gene match. This CDR3 comprises 13 residues.

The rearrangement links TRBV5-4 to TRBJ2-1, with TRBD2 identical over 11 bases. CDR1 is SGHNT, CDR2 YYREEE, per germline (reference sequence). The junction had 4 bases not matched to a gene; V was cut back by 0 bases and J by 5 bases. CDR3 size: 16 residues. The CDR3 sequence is CASSLGTSGYNNEQFF. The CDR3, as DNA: TGTGCCAGCAGCTTGGGGACTAGCGGGTATAACAATGAGCAGTTCTTC.

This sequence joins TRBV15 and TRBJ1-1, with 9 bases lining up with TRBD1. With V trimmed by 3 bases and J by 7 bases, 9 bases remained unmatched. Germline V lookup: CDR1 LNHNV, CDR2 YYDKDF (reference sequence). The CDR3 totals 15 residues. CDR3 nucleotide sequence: TGTGCCACCAGCAGCCTAGGGACAGGGAGGCGTGAAGCTTTCTTT. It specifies CATSSLGTGRREAFF.

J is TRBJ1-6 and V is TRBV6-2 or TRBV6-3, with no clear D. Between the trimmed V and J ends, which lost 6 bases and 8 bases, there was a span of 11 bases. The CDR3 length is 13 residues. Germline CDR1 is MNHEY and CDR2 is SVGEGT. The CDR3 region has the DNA TGTGCCAGCAGCCCGACCAGGTATTCACCCCTCCACTTT. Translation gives CASSPTRYSPLHF.

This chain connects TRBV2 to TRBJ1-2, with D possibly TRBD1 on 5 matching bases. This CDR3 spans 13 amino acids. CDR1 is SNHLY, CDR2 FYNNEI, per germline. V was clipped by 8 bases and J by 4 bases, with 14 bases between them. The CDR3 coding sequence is TGTGCCAGCCCGGAAAGGCAGGGCTATGGCTACACCTTC. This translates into CASPERQGYGYTF. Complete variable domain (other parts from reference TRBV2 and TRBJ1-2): EPEVTQTPSHQVTQMGQEVILRCVPISNHLYFYWYRQILGQKVEFLVSFYNNEISEKSEIFDDQFSVERPDGSNFTLKIRSTKLEDSAMYFCASPERQGYGYTFGSGTRLTVV.

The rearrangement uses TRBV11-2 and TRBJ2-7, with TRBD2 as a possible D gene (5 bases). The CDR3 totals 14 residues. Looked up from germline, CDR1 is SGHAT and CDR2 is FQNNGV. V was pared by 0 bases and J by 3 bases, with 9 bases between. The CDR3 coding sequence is TGTGCCAGCAGCTTAGATGAGGGTCTCTACGAGCAGTACTTC. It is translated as CASSLDEGLYEQYF.

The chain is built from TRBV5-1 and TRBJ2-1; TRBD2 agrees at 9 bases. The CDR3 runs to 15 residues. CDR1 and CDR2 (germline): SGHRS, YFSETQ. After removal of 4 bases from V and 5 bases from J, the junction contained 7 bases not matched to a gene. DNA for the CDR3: TGCGCCAGCAGCCATAGACTAGCGGAGGACAATGAGCAGTTCTTC. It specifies CASSHRLAEDNEQFF.

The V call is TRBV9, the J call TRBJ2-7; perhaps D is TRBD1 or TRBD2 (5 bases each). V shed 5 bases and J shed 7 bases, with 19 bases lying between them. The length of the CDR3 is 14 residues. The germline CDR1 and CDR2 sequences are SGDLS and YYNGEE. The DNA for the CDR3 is TGTGCCAGCAGTCGGGACCAGGTACAGGTAGAGCAGTACTTC. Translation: CASSRDQVQVEQYF.

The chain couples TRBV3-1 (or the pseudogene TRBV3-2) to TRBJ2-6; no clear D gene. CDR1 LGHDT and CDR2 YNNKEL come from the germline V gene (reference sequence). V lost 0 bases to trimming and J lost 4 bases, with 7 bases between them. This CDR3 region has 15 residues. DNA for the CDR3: TGTGCCAGCAGCCAAGATGCACGCGGGGCCAACGTCCTGACTTTC. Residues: CASSQDARGANVLTF.